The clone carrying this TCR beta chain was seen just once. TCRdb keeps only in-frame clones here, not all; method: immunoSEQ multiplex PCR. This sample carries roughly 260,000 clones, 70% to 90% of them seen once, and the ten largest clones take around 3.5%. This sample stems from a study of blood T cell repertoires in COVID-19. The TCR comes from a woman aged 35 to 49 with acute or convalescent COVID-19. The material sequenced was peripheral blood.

CDR3 in DNA: TGTGCCAGCTCACAGGGGACTCTCACCACCTCTGGAAACACCATATATTTT. This sequence encodes CASSQGTLTTSGNTIYF. The rearrangement links TRBV18 to TRBJ1-3, with D maybe TRBD1 (5 bases). CDR1 is KGHSH, CDR2 LQKENI, per germline. The V end was cut by 4 bases, the J end by 0 bases, with 16 bases between. CDR3 length: 17 amino acids.